The 16 T cell receptor beta chains in this list originate from one sample, sequenced in a study of identical twins. TCRdb passed the 5' RACE reads through MiXCR, listing each CDR3 protein once. The table has 420,000 or so distinct CDR3 sequences, approximately 17% seen once. Specimen: naive T cells sorted from blood. The receptors were sampled from a man aged 50-59 years in good health.

This clonotype was recorded a few times. V usage is TRBV6-1 and J usage is TRBJ1-2; D is possibly TRBD1 (6 bases). This CDR3 contains 15 residues. Trimming cost V 4 bases and J 1 base, with 13 bases left between them. Looked up from germline, CDR1 is MNHNS and CDR2 is SASEGT. CDR3 sequence (DNA): TGTGCCAGCAGTGCTGGAACAGGGCTTAACTATGGCTACACCTTC. Translating gives CASSAGTGLNYGYTF.

The chain carries TRBV4-3 and TRBJ1-2; D ambiguous. Germline V CDR1 and CDR2: LGHNA, YSLEER. V was clipped by 1 base and J by 2 bases, with 14 bases between them. The length of the CDR3 is 16 residues. CDR3 in DNA: TGCGCCAGCAGCCAAGTCGGAAACAGCCGGAACTATGGCTACACCTTC. Protein product: CASSQVGNSRNYGYTF.

Turning to this clonotype: One junction end disagrees with the germline gene, perhaps due to a read error. The V call is TRBV20-1, the J call TRBJ2-5, with 12 bases aligning to TRBD2. This CDR3 region has 12 residues. Germline CDR1 is DFQATT and CDR2 is SNEGSKA (reference sequence). The CDR3 DNA reads as TGCAGTGCTAGATTGTTACCGGGACTAGCGGGCTTC. It specifies CSARLLPGLAGF.

This clonotype was detected a few times. V usage is TRBV5-1 and J usage is TRBJ2-1; D may be TRBD2 (6 bases). The CDR3 totals 14 residues. V lost 4 bases and J 4 bases, leaving 12 bases between the germline ends. Germline lookup yields CDR1 SGHRS and CDR2 YFSETQ. The CDR3 here is CASSQEGPYNEQFF. The CDR3 DNA reads TGCGCCAGCAGCCAGGAGGGTCCTTACAATGAGCAGTTCTTC. Combining the CDR3 with reference TRBV5-1 and TRBJ2-1 gives the whole variable domain KAGVTQTPRYLIKTRGQQVTLSCSPISGHRSVSWYQQTPGQGLQFLFEYFSETQRNKGNFPGRFSGRQFSNSRSEMNVSTLELGDSALYLCASSQEGPYNEQFFGPGTRLTVL.

Only a few counts were recorded for this clonotype. V is TRBV7-2 and J is TRBJ2-7, with 9 bases matching TRBD2. Trimming cost V 1 base and J 7 bases; bases outside gene matches: 5. This CDR3 comprises 14 residues. Per germline, CDR1 SGHTA and CDR2 FQGNSA. In DNA form, the CDR3 reads TGTGCCAGCAGCTTAGTTAGCGGGAGTTTTGAGCAGTACTTC. Protein: CASSLVSGSFEQYF.

In its sample, this clonotype was seen many times. A read error may produce the germline difference seen at one junction end. The J gene is TRBJ2-7, the V gene TRBV4-3; possibly TRBD2 for D (6 bases). There are 13 residues in the CDR3. Per the germline V gene, CDR1 is LGHNA and CDR2 is YSLEER. CDR3 residues: CASTQGDWYEQYF. The CDR3, as DNA: TGCGCCAGCACCCAAGGGGACTGGTACGAGCAGTACTTC.

This clonotype was found many times. The gene calls are TRBV7-8 and TRBJ2-3; D call uncertain. Germline CDR1 is SGHVS and CDR2 is FQNEAQ. The V end was cut by 5 bases, the J end by 6 bases, with 12 bases between. The CDR3 runs to 13 residues. Written as DNA, the CDR3 is TGTGCCAGCAGCCCCAGTCGGGCGGATACGCAGTATTTT. Its protein product is CASSPSRADTQYF.

V usage is TRBV20-1 and J usage is TRBJ1-1; D may be TRBD1 (6 bases). The CDR3 is 12 amino acids. Trimming removed 2 bases at V and 11 bases at J, with 15 bases between. Germline V gene sequence: CDR1 DFQATT, CDR2 SNEGSKA (reference sequence). The CDR3 reads CSARSGGQLAFF. The CDR3 coding sequence is TGCAGTGCTAGATCCGGGGGACAACTGGCTTTCTTT.

V usage is TRBV5-1 and J usage is TRBJ2-5, with 9 bases lining up with TRBD1. The ends lost 4 bases at V and 2 bases at J; junction bases unmatched: 3. Germline CDR1 is SGHRS and CDR2 is YFSETQ. CDR3 length: 14 amino acids. The CDR3 sequence: CASSVGQGQETQYF. The CDR3, as DNA: TGCGCCAGCAGCGTGGGACAGGGACAAGAGACCCAGTACTTC.

This chain joins TRBV12-3 or TRBV12-4 and TRBJ1-4, with D possibly TRBD1 on 5 matching bases. This CDR3 spans 13 amino acids. Trimming took off 3 bases at V and 7 bases at J, with 9 bases between the two ends. CDR3 loop: CASSLIQAEKLFF. The CDR3 DNA is TGTGCCAGCAGTTTGATACAGGCTGAAAAACTGTTTTTT.

This clonotype was detected only a few times. The V call is TRBV20-1, the J call TRBJ2-1; TRBD2 matches 8 bases. With 0 bases clipped from V and 3 bases from J, the junction kept 10 bases outside the gene matches. CDR3 length: 17 amino acids. Germline V gives CDR1 DFQATT, CDR2 SNEGSKA (reference sequence). CDR3 loop: CSARDPYQAGDYNEQFF. The CDR3 DNA follows: TGCAGTGCTAGAGATCCCTATCAAGCGGGGGACTACAATGAGCAGTTCTTC.

This clonotype occurred a few times. V is TRBV5-5 and J is TRBJ2-1, with 11 positions matching TRBD2. The V gene's germline CDR1 is SGHKS and CDR2 YYEKEE (reference sequence). The junction had 8 bases not matched to a gene; V was cut back by 4 bases and J by 5 bases. The CDR3 is 16 amino acids. CDR3 nucleotides: TGTGCCAGCAGCCCCCTCCCGGGACTAGCGGACAATGAGCAGTTCTTC. Translation: CASSPLPGLADNEQFF. Drawing the rest from reference TRBV5-5 and TRBJ2-1, the complete variable domain is DAGVTQSPTHLIKTRGQQVTLRCSPISGHKSVSWYQQVLGQGPQFIFQYYEKEERGRGNFPDRFSARQFPNYSSELNVNALLLGDSALYLCASSPLPGLADNEQFFGPGTRLTVL.

This chain connects TRBV20-1 to TRBJ2-3, with D unclear. This CDR3 is 12 amino acids long. V lost 2 bases to trimming and J lost 2 bases, with 5 bases between them. CDR1 and CDR2 (germline): DFQATT, SNEGSKA (reference sequence). The CDR3 bases are TGCAGTGCTAGAAACACCACAGATACGCAGTATTTT. This codes for CSARNTTDTQYF.

This clonotype was seen repeatedly, ten times or more. The genes are TRBV7-2 and TRBJ1-5; the D gene is possibly TRBD1 (6 bases). From germline, CDR1 is SGHTA and CDR2 FQGNSA. V dropped 4 bases and J dropped 5 bases, with 12 bases sitting between them. This CDR3 is 14 amino acids long. This CDR3 reads CASSSRAGDQPQHF. CDR3 DNA sequence: TGTGCCAGCAGCTCACGGGCAGGGGATCAGCCCCAGCATTTT.

This clonotype has more than one count but fewer than ten. This rearrangement joins TRBV12-3 or TRBV12-4 to TRBJ2-7; 14 bases match TRBD2. The ends lost 0 bases at V and 2 bases at J; junction bases unmatched: 9. This CDR3 contains 19 residues. The CDR3 region is CASSLAHPGLAGAPYEQYF. CDR3 in DNA: TGTGCCAGCAGTTTAGCTCATCCGGGACTAGCGGGGGCCCCCTACGAGCAGTACTTC.

This clonotype was seen ten or more times. V is TRBV10-3 and J is TRBJ2-7, with a possible D match to TRBD1 (5 bases). Trimming took off 0 bases at V and 2 bases at J, with 14 bases between the two ends. The V gene's germline CDR1 is ENHRY and CDR2 SYGVKD. CDR3 size: 16 residues. CDR3 DNA sequence: TGTGCCATCAGTGAGTCGTCGGGCAGGGTCGCCTACGAGCAGTACTTC. It is translated as CAISESSGRVAYEQYF.